This T cell receptor beta chain is drawn from a study of CD8+CD57+ T cells in acquired aplastic anemia. Genomic DNA was employed as the template in profiling TCR beta VDJ and CDR3. TCRdb reprocessed the reads via MiXCR and lists one record per CDR3 protein. The sample shows some 120,000 distinct CDR3 sequences, approximately 40% of them seen only once. This CDR3 has 18 amino acids. Germline trimming cut 1 base from V and 1 base from J; bases unmatched to any gene: 11. Looked up from germline, CDR1 is MNHNS and CDR2 is SASEGT. Sequencing was done on patients that had shown CD8+CD57+ cell expansion by flow cytometry. Therapy had not been given to patients before blood sampling.

The sample was sorted CD4+, CD8+, or CD8+CD57+ T cells (not recorded which) from PBMCs. The source is a human donor with aplastic anemia. The rearrangement joins TRBV6-1 to TRBJ1-1; 8 nucleotides match TRBD1. The CDR3 loop is CASSEGMRQGRRNTEAFF. In nucleotides, the CDR3 is TGTGCCAGCAGTGAAGGTATGAGACAGGGGCGTAGGAACACTGAAGCTTTCTTT.